This section outlines one T cell receptor (beta chain) sequence together with its context. Antigen unknown. The data belong to a study of T-cell memory formation after mild COVID-19. Study observations and caveats: Some SARS-CoV-2-responding clones were already detected in memory before infection. CD4+ contracting clones were mainly CM and EM; CD8+ ones, EMRA.

Via MiXCR, TCRdb re-called the 5' RACE reads, giving one row per CDR3 protein. This table holds 110,000 or so distinct CDR3 sequences, roughly 20% found once. V shed 6 bases and J 4 bases; nucleotides not matched to a gene: 7. The CDR3 extends over 15 amino acids. Per germline, CDR1 MNHEY and CDR2 SMNVEV (reference sequence). This sequence was found in a man aged 18 to 30 who had mild COVID-19 (a few samples of this study predate the infection). Cell type and time point are not known. The chain is built from TRBV27 and TRBJ2-1; 9 positions agree with TRBD1. Sequencing was done on a sample of PBMCs or a T cell subset sorted from them (not recorded which). The CDR3 DNA is TGTGCCAGCAGCCAGGACAGGGGAACATACAATGAGCAGTTCTTC. This encodes CASSQDRGTYNEQFF.